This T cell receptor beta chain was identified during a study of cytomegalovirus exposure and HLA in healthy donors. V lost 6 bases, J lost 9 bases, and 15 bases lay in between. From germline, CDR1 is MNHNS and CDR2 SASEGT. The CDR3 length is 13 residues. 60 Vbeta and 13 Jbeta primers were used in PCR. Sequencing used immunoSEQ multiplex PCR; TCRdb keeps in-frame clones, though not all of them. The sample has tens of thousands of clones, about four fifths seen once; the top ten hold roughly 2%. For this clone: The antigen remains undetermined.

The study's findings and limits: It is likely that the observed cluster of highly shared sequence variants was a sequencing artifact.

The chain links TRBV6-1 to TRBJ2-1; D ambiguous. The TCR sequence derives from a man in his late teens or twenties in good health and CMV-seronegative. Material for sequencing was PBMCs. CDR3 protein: CASSLIVAGEQFF. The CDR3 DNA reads TGTGCCAGCAGCCTAATCGTAGCTGGTGAGCAGTTCTTC.